These T cell receptor beta chains were read from a single sample in a study of T cells in Graves' hyperthyroidism and ophthalmopathy. TCRdb itself ran the multiplex PCR reads through MiXCR, one entry per CDR3 protein. The sample yields 500,000 or so distinct CDR3 sequences, roughly a sixth seen once. Sequences were obtained from blood. Receptors originate from a woman under 30 with Graves' ophthalmopathy. Both conserved end residues are part of each CDR3. Each record gives: V gene, J gene, D gene, CDR3 protein. A D gene is named only where the DNA matches it firmly.

V: TRBV25-1
J: TRBJ1-5
D: .
CDR3: CASSSGQGSQPQHF

V: TRBV19
J: TRBJ1-6
D: TRBD1
CDR3: CASSRFSGTVDNSPLHF

V: TRBV11-2
J: TRBJ1-2
D: .
CDR3: CASSLESGNGYTF

V: TRBV29-1
J: TRBJ2-7
D: .
CDR3: CSVGPSSYEQYF

V: TRBV15
J: TRBJ2-2
D: .
CDR3: CATSRDGGLNTGELFF

V: TRBV2
J: TRBJ1-5
D: .
CDR3: CASSQTELYSNQPQHF

V: TRBV20-1
J: TRBJ2-1
D: TRBD2
CDR3: CSARTGLAGGQPFYNEQFF

V: TRBV6-1
J: TRBJ1-4
D: .
CDR3: CASTSTTTNEKLFF

V: TRBV30
J: TRBJ2-7
D: TRBD2
CDR3: CAWSVKSAGLYEQYF

V: TRBV15
J: TRBJ2-5
D: TRBD1
CDR3: CATSRDDRGMYQETQYF

V: TRBV11-3
J: TRBJ2-3
D: .
CDR3: CASTSRGRFTDTQYF

V: TRBV5-6
J: TRBJ2-5
D: .
CDR3: CASSTLRAKETQYF

V: TRBV6-2/TRBV6-3
J: TRBJ2-1
D: TRBD2
CDR3: CASSLAGLQVDEQFF

V: TRBV5-5
J: TRBJ2-5
D: TRBD2
CDR3: CASSPRSGGPQETQYF

V: TRBV10-3
J: TRBJ1-1
D: .
CDR3: CAIILGTRAFF

V: TRBV27
J: TRBJ1-2
D: TRBD1
CDR3: CASSGTGPWGGYTF

V: TRBV28
J: TRBJ1-2
D: .
CDR3: CASSQAGQGKQYTF

V: TRBV3-1
J: TRBJ2-5
D: TRBD2
CDR3: CASSRSSGTPKETQYF

V: TRBV28
J: TRBJ1-2
D: .
CDR3: CASSSHSNYGYTF

V: TRBV3-1
J: TRBJ2-1
D: TRBD1
CDR3: CASSQSQNHRGHNEQFF

V: TRBV18
J: TRBJ2-7
D: .
CDR3: CASSPTSSSYEQYF

V: TRBV20-1
J: TRBJ2-7
D: .
CDR3: CSVPLSNSYEQYF

V: TRBV30
J: TRBJ1-4
D: .
CDR3: CAWSLGTATNEKLFF

V: TRBV27
J: TRBJ2-7
D: .
CDR3: CASSPGHLYEQYF

V: TRBV30
J: TRBJ2-3
D: .
CDR3: CAWSRGATDTQYF

V: TRBV7-2
J: TRBJ2-1
D: TRBD2
CDR3: CASSYRTSGRPLYNEQFF

V: TRBV2
J: TRBJ1-1
D: .
CDR3: CASSRDQIGNTEAFF

V: TRBV5-1
J: TRBJ1-3
D: .
CDR3: CASSLEGFGNTIYF

V: TRBV3-1
J: TRBJ2-5
D: .
CDR3: CASSQEVGDSQGPSQETQYF

V: TRBV20-1
J: TRBJ1-2
D: .
CDR3: CSARGQGEGYTF

V: TRBV20-1
J: TRBJ1-5
D: TRBD1
CDR3: CSARQIRDRHQPQHF

V: TRBV5-1
J: TRBJ1-1
D: .
CDR3: CASSPRGGGIGNTEAFF

V: TRBV30
J: TRBJ1-1
D: .
CDR3: CACTSPGADRNTEAFF

V: TRBV20-1
J: TRBJ1-1
D: .
CDR3: CSARDQEGDEAFF

V: TRBV6-1
J: TRBJ2-3
D: TRBD2
CDR3: CASSSTSTADTQYF

V: TRBV6-2/TRBV6-3
J: TRBJ2-7
D: .
CDR3: CASSYSVDEQYF

V: TRBV20-1
J: TRBJ2-5
D: .
CDR3: CSARAAGRDRQETQYF

V: TRBV18
J: TRBJ2-7
D: .
CDR3: CASSSDRISVYEQYF

V: TRBV7-9
J: TRBJ2-1
D: TRBD2
CDR3: CASSGGTTNEQFF

V: TRBV18
J: TRBJ1-6
D: .
CDR3: CVSSPVLRQGNSPLHF